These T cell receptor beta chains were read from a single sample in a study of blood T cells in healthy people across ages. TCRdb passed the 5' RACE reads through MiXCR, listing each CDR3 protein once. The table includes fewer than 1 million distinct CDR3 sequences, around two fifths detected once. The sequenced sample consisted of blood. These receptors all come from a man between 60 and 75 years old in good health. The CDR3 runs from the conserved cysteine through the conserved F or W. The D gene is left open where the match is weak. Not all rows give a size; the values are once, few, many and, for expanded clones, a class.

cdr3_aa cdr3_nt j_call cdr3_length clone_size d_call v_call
CASSREGGGGCEQYF TGCGCCAGCAGCCGCGAGGGGGGAGGTGGATGCGAGCAGTACTTC TRBJ2-7 15 NA NA TRBV5-1
CASSFVPSTQYF TGTGCCAGCAGCTTCGTTCCTAGTACGCAGTATTTT TRBJ2-3 12 NA NA TRBV7-2
CASSARQEANYGYTF TGTGCCAGCAGCGCAAGACAGGAAGCTAACTATGGCTACACCTTC TRBJ1-2 15 few NA TRBV21-1
CASSLELEDATQYF TGCGCCAGCAGCTTGGAACTGGAGGACGCGACCCAGTACTTC TRBJ2-5 14 NA NA TRBV5-1
CSVEGGADYSYEQYF TGCAGCGTTGAAGGCGGAGCAGATTACTCCTACGAGCAGTACTTC TRBJ2-7 15 NA NA TRBV29-1
CASSKIAGIEETQYF TGCGCCAGCAGCAAAATAGCGGGGATCGAGGAGACCCAGTACTTC TRBJ2-5 15 NA TRBD2 TRBV4-1
CSVIGGRRDTGELFF TGCAGCGTTATCGGGGGGCGAAGGGACACCGGGGAGCTGTTTTTT TRBJ2-2 15 NA NA TRBV29-1
CASSPLAGTQETQYF TGTGCCAGCTCACCACTAGCGGGGACTCAAGAGACCCAGTACTTC TRBJ2-5 15 few TRBD2 TRBV18
CASSRGQGFLDNEQFF TGCGCCAGCAGCCGGGGACAGGGTTTCTTGGACAATGAGCAGTTCTTC TRBJ2-1 16 NA TRBD1 TRBV4-1
CASSLVSGGFTDTQYF TGTGCCAGCAGCCTGGTTAGCGGGGGGTTCACAGATACGCAGTATTTT TRBJ2-3 16 NA TRBD2 TRBV3-1
CASSSQGAPYEQYF TGTGCCAGCAGTTCACAGGGGGCACCCTACGAGCAGTACTTC TRBJ2-7 14 NA TRBD1 TRBV12-3/TRBV12-4
CASSPLSGREYF TGTGCCAGCAGCCCTCTTAGCGGACGCGAGTATTTT TRBJ2-3 12 NA NA TRBV7-2
CAISPSGGETQYF TGTGCCATCAGCCCTAGCGGGGGAGAGACCCAGTACTTC TRBJ2-5 13 many TRBD2 TRBV10-3
CSGTIGTPENTEAFF TGCAGTGGGACGATTGGGACGCCTGAGAACACTGAAGCTTTCTTT TRBJ1-1 15 NA NA TRBV20-1
CASSQAGGLAGQETQYF TGCGCCAGCAGCCAAGCGGGGGGACTAGCGGGGCAAGAGACCCAGTACTTC TRBJ2-5 17 few TRBD2 TRBV4-3
CASSLTGQAGEQYF TGTGCCAGCAGCTTGACGGGACAGGCCGGCGAGCAGTACTTC TRBJ2-7 14 NA TRBD1 TRBV11-2
CASRPRGSNEKLFF TGTGCCAGCCGGCCACGGGGGTCTAATGAAAAACTGTTTTTT TRBJ1-4 14 NA NA TRBV11-2
CSAGTRNQPQHF TGCAGTGCTGGGACCAGGAATCAGCCCCAGCATTTT TRBJ1-5 12 few NA TRBV20-1
CASSLILGGEGYTF TGTGCCAGCAGTTTAATTCTTGGGGGTGAAGGCTACACCTTC TRBJ1-2 14 few NA TRBV12-3/TRBV12-4
CSRREAFF TGCTCTAGACGGGAAGCTTTCTTT TRBJ1-1 8 NA NA TRBV20-1
CASSDFQETQYF TGTGCCAGCAGCGACTTCCAAGAGACCCAGTACTTC TRBJ2-5 12 NA NA TRBV6-2/TRBV6-3
CASSRDLGEYQPQHF TGCGCCAGCAGCCGTGACCTGGGGGAATATCAGCCCCAGCATTTT TRBJ1-5 15 few NA TRBV4-3
CASSYTPGQGGMSKQPQHF TGTGCCAGCAGTTACACTCCGGGACAGGGTGGTATGAGCAAGCAGCCCCAGCATTTT TRBJ1-5 19 NA TRBD1 TRBV6-2/TRBV6-3
CASSYAAGGSGANVLTF TGTGCCAGCAGTTACGCCGCGGGGGGCTCTGGGGCCAACGTCCTGACTTTC TRBJ2-6 17 many TRBD2 TRBV6-2/TRBV6-3
CASSQDYRGVTEAFF TGCGCCAGCAGCCAAGATTACAGGGGTGTCACTGAAGCTTTCTTT TRBJ1-1 15 NA TRBD1 TRBV4-3
CASSLPIRGRETQYF TGTGCCAGCAGTTTGCCCATCAGGGGACGGGAGACCCAGTACTTC TRBJ2-5 15 NA NA TRBV28
CASSPGQALGYTF TGTGCCAGCAGCCCGGGACAGGCCTTAGGCTACACCTTC TRBJ1-2 13 NA TRBD1 TRBV5-6
CASSVDSHNEQYF TGTGCCAGCAGTGTCGACTCTCACAATGAGCAGTACTTC TRBJ2-7 13 NA NA TRBV6-4
CSVVTERDSNQPQHF TGCAGCGTTGTAACAGAGAGAGATAGCAATCAGCCCCAGCATTTT TRBJ1-5 15 NA NA TRBV29-1
CASSEAAVGFGGYTF TGTGCCAGCAGTGAGGCGGCAGTAGGCTTTGGGGGCTACACCTTC TRBJ1-2 15 NA NA TRBV25-1
CASSPTVGSNVLEQYF TGTGCCAGCAGCCCTACTGTGGGGTCGAACGTGTTAGAGCAGTACTTC TRBJ2-7 16 few NA TRBV7-8
CASSPRTGGGSYEQYF TGTGCCAGCAGCCCGAGGACAGGGGGAGGGTCCTACGAGCAGTACTTC TRBJ2-7 16 NA TRBD1 TRBV5-5
CASGWGTGGSNEQFF TGTGCTAGTGGTTGGGGGACAGGGGGTTCTAATGAGCAGTTCTTC TRBJ2-1 15 many TRBD1 TRBV12-5
CAGNESGEHYGYTF TGTGCCGGCAATGAGTCAGGGGAGCACTATGGCTACACCTTC TRBJ1-2 14 NA NA TRBV2
CASSLREGLETQYF TGTGCCAGCAGTCTTCGGGAGGGCCTAGAGACCCAGTACTTC TRBJ2-5 14 NA TRBD2 TRBV28
CAITDGSYEQYF TGTGCCATCACCGACGGGTCCTACGAGCAGTACTTC TRBJ2-7 12 NA NA TRBV10-3
CASSLEQTYNEQFF TGTGCCAGCAGCTTGGAACAGACCTACAATGAGCAGTTCTTC TRBJ2-1 14 NA NA TRBV5-6
CASSLWTVATNEKLFF TGTGCCAGCAGCTTATGGACGGTAGCAACTAATGAAAAACTGTTTTTT TRBJ1-4 16 NA NA TRBV7-9
CSASSLTTLTGELFF TGCAGTGCTTCAAGCTTGACTACCCTCACCGGGGAGCTGTTTTTT TRBJ2-2 15 NA NA TRBV20-1
CASTPTGTSLGEQYF TGTGCCAGTACCCCTACAGGCACCTCCCTTGGGGAGCAGTACTTC TRBJ2-7 15 few NA TRBV19
CASSLNGGAEAFF TGTGCCAGCAGTCTGAACGGGGGAGCTGAAGCTTTCTTT TRBJ1-1 13 NA NA TRBV6-5
CASSLGQGSMNTEAFF TGTGCCAGCAGCTTGGGGCAGGGAAGTATGAACACTGAAGCTTTCTTT TRBJ1-1 16 NA NA TRBV5-6
CASSELAGALAKNIQYF TGTGCCAGCAGTGAACTCGCGGGGGCGCTAGCCAAAAACATTCAGTACTTC TRBJ2-4 17 NA NA TRBV2
CSARISMGQPQHF TGCAGTGCTAGAATTTCTATGGGTCAGCCTCAGCATTTT TRBJ1-5 13 NA NA TRBV20-1
CASRRAGGEQFF TGTGCCTCCAGACGAGCGGGGGGGGAGCAGTTCTTC TRBJ2-1 12 NA TRBD2 TRBV28
CATSELGLAGQKDTQYF TGTGCCACCAGTGAGTTAGGACTAGCGGGGCAGAAAGATACGCAGTATTTT TRBJ2-3 17 NA TRBD2 TRBV24-1
CASSYSGADEQFF TGTGCCAGCAGTTACTCTGGAGCGGATGAGCAGTTCTTC TRBJ2-1 13 many NA TRBV6-5
CASSLARDRVGTDTQYF TGTGCCAGCAGCTTAGCCAGGGACAGGGTGGGCACAGATACGCAGTATTTT TRBJ2-3 17 NA TRBD1 TRBV13
CSARDRQTEAFF TGCAGTGCTAGAGATCGACAGACTGAAGCTTTCTTT TRBJ1-1 12 few NA TRBV20-1
CASSYRDRGGNEQYF TGTGCCAGCAGTTACCGGGACAGGGGAGGCAATGAGCAGTACTTC TRBJ2-7 15 NA TRBD1 TRBV12-3/TRBV12-4
CASRTNRGGTGELFF TGTGCCAGCAGGACGAACAGGGGTGGCACCGGGGAGCTGTTTTTT TRBJ2-2 15 few TRBD1 TRBV12-3/TRBV12-4
CASSLVDVRETQYF TGTGCCAGCAGCTTGGTAGACGTAAGAGAGACCCAGTACTTC TRBJ2-5 14 NA NA TRBV5-4
CASSRTGRPNEKLFF TGTGCCAGCAGCCGTACGGGACGGCCTAATGAAAAACTGTTTTTT TRBJ1-4 15 NA NA TRBV5-6
CASSQFQTKDIQYF TGTGCCAGCAGCCAATTCCAGACAAAGGACATTCAGTACTTC TRBJ2-4 14 NA NA TRBV3-1
CASSQEGAVNTEAFF TGCGCCAGCAGCCAAGAGGGGGCGGTCAACACTGAAGCTTTCTTT TRBJ1-1 15 NA NA TRBV4-3